The sample holds many counts of the clone carrying this T cell receptor (beta chain). The antigen is undetermined. Time point reported: newly diagnosed GD, antithyroid drugs for less than 3 months. RNA extracted from PBMCs served as the sequencing template. Graves' disease diagnosis relied on American Thyroid Association guidelines. A volume of 7 to 9 milliliters of peripheral blood was collected in EDTA tubes. Construction of the TCR beta libraries employed iRepertoire HTBI primers in conjunction with Arm-PCR of CDR3 regions. In TCRdb, the multiplex PCR reads were re-called with MiXCR into one record per CDR3 protein. The sample lists some 250,000 distinct CDR3 sequences; around 17% were seen once. This sample is part of a study of regulatory T cells in long-lasting Graves disease. V dropped 4 bases and J dropped 2 bases, with 14 bases sitting between them. In germline, CDR1 is SGHNT, CDR2 YYREEE (reference sequence). The CDR3 is made up of 15 amino acids.

Regarding the study as a whole: Relative to newly diagnosed Graves' patients, persistent ones had lower TCR diversity.

The TCR originated in a female donor with Graves disease. Sample: peripheral blood mononuclear cells (PBMCs), taken at new diagnosis, from a patient treated with antithyroid drugs. The chain recombines TRBV5-4 with TRBJ2-3; either TRBD1 or TRBD2 may fit D (5 bases each). CDR3 residues: CASSLGAGHTDTQYF. Here the CDR3 DNA reads TGTGCCAGCAGCCTAGGGGCGGGCCACACAGATACGCAGTATTTT.